The next 3 T cell receptor beta chains were all read from a single sample in a study of blood T cells in healthy people across ages. Then a second PCR, running roughly 7 to 11 cycles, was carried out with a sample-barcoded 5' primer and a J-beta primer mix. One entry per CDR3 protein results from TCRdb running MiXCR on the 5' RACE reads. Of hundreds of thousands of distinct CDR3 sequences in the sample, about 25% were seen once. The sample also formed part of further work on T cells of mothers and their children.

Sequences were obtained from blood. The receptors here all came from a boy younger than 18 in good health.

This clonotype came up many times. The chain joins TRBV7-3 to TRBJ2-5, with 12 bases fitting TRBD2. V shed 4 bases and J 5 bases; nucleotides not matched to a gene: 5. This CDR3 region has 15 residues. CDR1 is SGHTA, CDR2 FQGTGA, per germline. The CDR3 coding sequence is TGTGCCAGCAGCTCTAGCGGGGGGGCCGGGGAGACCCAGTACTTC. It translates to CASSSSGGAGETQYF.

The chain couples TRBV9 to TRBJ2-5; tentative D call: TRBD2 (5 bases). Per germline, CDR1 SGDLS and CDR2 YYNGEE. CDR3 length equals 17 residues. The V and J ends lost 0 bases and 2 bases respectively, with 17 bases between them. In DNA form, the CDR3 reads TGTGCCAGCAGCGTAGGAGGAAGAGGAGGAGAACAAGAGACCCAGTACTTC. It codes for CASSVGGRGGEQETQYF.

CDR3 amino acids: CASSRPGTGGLYTF. The CDR3 nucleotides are TGTGCCAGCAGCCGCCCGGGGACAGGGGGATTGTACACCTTC. The J gene is TRBJ1-2, the V gene TRBV6-5; 11 bases line up with TRBD1. The germline V gene has CDR1 MNHEY and CDR2 SVGAGI. Unmatched junction bases numbered 11, after V lost 6 bases and J lost 11 bases. The CDR3 spans 14 residues.